This is a list of T cell receptor beta chains from one sample in a study of shared clonotypes between healthy human individuals. Generated by immunoSEQ multiplex PCR, the TCRdb table keeps only in-frame clones and is missing some. The repertoire consists of 600,000 to 750,000 clones, with about two thirds occurring once and the leading ten covering under 2%. Sequenced input: memory CD4+ T cells sorted from blood. These receptor sequences come from a woman younger than 45 in good health. The CDR3 runs from the conserved cysteine through the conserved F or W. D genes are given only for firm matches. Clone size is not always given. Where it is, it says once, few, many or a class for expanded clones.

CDR3,DNA,V,J,D,size
CASSAIVPGGSTQYF,TGTGCCAGCAGCGCCATTGTGCCCGGCGGGAGCACGCAGTATTTT,TRBV2,TRBJ2-3,TRBD2,once
CASSLAGQAEVEGYTF,TGCGCCAGCAGCTTGGCCGGACAGGCGGAGGTCGAAGGCTACACCTTC,TRBV5-1,TRBJ1-2,TRBD1,-
CASSGDQPQGSAFF,TGTGCCAGCAGCGGGGATCAGCCACAGGGGTCCGCTTTCTTT,TRBV9,TRBJ1-1,TRBD1,-
CASSLQEGNTIYF,TGTGCCAGCAGCTTACAGGAGGGAAACACCATATATTTT,TRBV7-8,TRBJ1-3,-,-
CASSLVWATNEKLFF,TGCGCCAGCAGCTTGGTCTGGGCAACTAATGAAAAACTGTTTTTT,TRBV5-1,TRBJ1-4,-,-
CASSPRGSGSSYNEQFF,TGTGCCAGTAGTCCCCGGGGTAGCGGTAGTTCCTACAATGAGCAGTTCTTC,TRBV19,TRBJ2-1,-,-
CASSSTRSGRAAEQFF,TGCGCCAGCAGCTCGACACGGAGCGGGAGGGCCGCTGAGCAGTTCTTC,TRBV5-1,TRBJ2-1,TRBD2,few
CASSLLGTNEQYF,TGTGCCAGTAGTCTGCTCGGGACAAACGAGCAGTACTTC,TRBV19,TRBJ2-7,-,-
CASSLRGSEGTGELFF,TGTGCCAGCAGCTTGCGCGGGAGTGAGGGAACCGGGGAGCTGTTTTTT,TRBV7-9,TRBJ2-2,TRBD2,once
CASSASDGLAKNIQYF,TGTGCCAGCAGTGCATCGGACGGTCTAGCCAAAAACATTCAGTACTTC,TRBV9,TRBJ2-4,-,-
CASSPYPFRNEQFF,TGTGCCAGCAGCCCCTATCCCTTCCGGAATGAGCAGTTCTTC,TRBV5-8,TRBJ2-1,-,many
CASSQSRRGEQYF,TGTGCCAGCAGCCAATCAAGGAGGGGGGAGCAGTACTTC,TRBV14,TRBJ2-7,-,-
CSVSDRVRANTEAFF,TGCAGCGTCTCAGACAGGGTACGGGCGAACACTGAAGCTTTCTTT,TRBV29-1,TRBJ1-1,TRBD1,-
CASRRAGSNEKLFF,TGTGCCAGCAGGCGAGCGGGGTCGAATGAAAAACTGTTTTTT,TRBV27,TRBJ1-4,-,-
CASSERLAGGINEQFF,TGTGCCAGCAGCGAACGACTAGCGGGAGGAATCAATGAGCAGTTCTTC,TRBV9,TRBJ2-1,TRBD2,few
CAGEPRQGVSYEQYF,TGTGCCGGCGAACCGAGACAGGGGGTATCCTACGAGCAGTACTTC,TRBV6-5,TRBJ2-7,TRBD1,few
CATSSGTSEKLFF,TGTGCCACCAGCAGTGGGACTAGTGAAAAACTGTTTTTT,TRBV15,TRBJ1-4,-,many
CASSHAETANQPQHF,TGCGCCAGCAGCCACGCGGAGACAGCCAATCAGCCCCAGCATTTT,TRBV4-1,TRBJ1-5,-,once
CASSLTDRYTEAFF,TGTGCCAGCAGTTTAACCGACAGATACACTGAAGCTTTCTTT,TRBV28,TRBJ1-1,-,-
CASRETGLWEKLFF,TGTGCCAGCAGAGAAACAGGGTTATGGGAAAAACTGTTTTTT,TRBV2,TRBJ1-4,-,-
CAIGGLAGRASTDTQYF,TGTGCCATCGGTGGACTAGCGGGACGTGCTAGCACAGATACGCAGTATTTT,TRBV10-3,TRBJ2-3,TRBD2,few
CASSYIVTGELFF,TGTGCCAGCAGTTACATTGTCACCGGGGAGCTGTTTTTT,TRBV6-5,TRBJ2-2,-,once
CASSNPGLAGSNEQFF,TGTGCCAGCAGCAACCCGGGACTAGCGGGGAGCAATGAGCAGTTCTTC,TRBV7-9,TRBJ2-1,TRBD2,-
CASSQSLMTSGAYEQYF,TGTGCCAGCAGTCAGAGCCTCATGACTAGCGGGGCCTACGAGCAGTACTTC,TRBV5-5,TRBJ2-7,TRBD2,few
CASKTSGRSDEQFF,TGTGCCAGCAAGACTAGCGGGAGGTCGGATGAGCAGTTCTTC,TRBV27,TRBJ2-1,TRBD2,few
CASSPPGFTEAFF,TGTGCCAGCTCACCACCGGGGTTCACTGAAGCTTTCTTT,TRBV18,TRBJ1-1,-,-
CASSPRGGPVNEQFF,TGTGCCAGCAGTCCCCGGGGAGGGCCAGTCAATGAGCAGTTCTTC,TRBV25-1,TRBJ2-1,TRBD2,-
CASSQQSNSGNTIYF,TGTGCCAGCAGTCAACAGTCAAACTCTGGAAACACCATATATTTT,TRBV28,TRBJ1-3,-,once
CASSYDRGSEAFF,TGTGCCAGCAGTTACGACAGGGGTTCTGAAGCTTTCTTT,TRBV6-6,TRBJ1-1,TRBD1,-
CASSVAGMGQETQYF,TGTGCCAGCAGTGTAGCAGGGATGGGTCAAGAGACCCAGTACTTC,TRBV6-1,TRBJ2-5,-,-
CASSMTGQMDTEAFF,TGTGCCAGTAGTATGACGGGACAGATGGACACTGAAGCTTTCTTT,TRBV19,TRBJ1-1,TRBD1,-
CASGRTGPSSGNTIYF,TGTGCCAGCGGTCGAACAGGACCCAGCTCTGGAAACACCATATATTTT,TRBV2,TRBJ1-3,-,once
CASSLVVSYEQYF,TGTGCCAGCAGCTTAGTGGTTTCCTACGAGCAGTACTTC,TRBV11-2,TRBJ2-7,-,once
CASSSRSSGANVLTF,TGCGCCAGCAGCAGCCGGTCTTCTGGGGCCAACGTCCTGACTTTC,TRBV5-1,TRBJ2-6,-,few
CASTGGSDTQYF,TGTGCCAGTACAGGGGGCTCAGATACGCAGTATTTT,TRBV19,TRBJ2-3,TRBD1,-
CASSLGRTSTGKLFF,TGTGCCAGCAGTTTAGGGAGGACATCGACCGGAAAACTGTTTTTT,TRBV27,TRBJ1-4,-,once
CASSLHAGGQPQHF,TGTGCCAGCAGCTTACATGCGGGGGGGCAGCCCCAGCATTTT,TRBV7-2,TRBJ1-5,-,-
CASSPGGPNYEQYF,TGCGCCAGCAGCCCGGGGGGCCCCAACTACGAGCAGTACTTC,TRBV5-1,TRBJ2-7,-,-
CASSLAGNYNEQFF,TGCGCCAGCAGCTTGGCAGGGAACTACAATGAGCAGTTCTTC,TRBV5-1,TRBJ2-1,-,-
CASSYALTGINGYTF,TGTGCCAGCAGTTACGCGTTGACAGGAATCAATGGCTACACCTTC,TRBV6-5,TRBJ1-2,-,-
CASSYSGTGLETQYF,TGTGCCAGCAGTTATTCCGGGACAGGGCTTGAGACCCAGTACTTC,TRBV6-5,TRBJ2-5,TRBD1,-
CATNPTGDLGNTGELFF,TGTGCCACGAACCCAACAGGGGACTTGGGGAACACCGGGGAGCTGTTTTTT,TRBV19,TRBJ2-2,-,-
CASSQQVVGTEAFF,TGTGCCAGTAGTCAGCAAGTAGTGGGGACTGAAGCTTTCTTT,TRBV19,TRBJ1-1,-,-